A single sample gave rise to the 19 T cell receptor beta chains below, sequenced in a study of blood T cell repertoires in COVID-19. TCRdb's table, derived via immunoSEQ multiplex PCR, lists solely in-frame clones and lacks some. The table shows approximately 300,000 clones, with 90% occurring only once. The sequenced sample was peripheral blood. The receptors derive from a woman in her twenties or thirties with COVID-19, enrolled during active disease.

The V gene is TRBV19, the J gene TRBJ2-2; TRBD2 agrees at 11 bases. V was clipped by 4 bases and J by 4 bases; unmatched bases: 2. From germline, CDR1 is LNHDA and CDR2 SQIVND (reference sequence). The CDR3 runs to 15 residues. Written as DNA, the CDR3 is TGTGCCAGTAGTACCGGGACTAGCGGCACCGGGGAGCTGTTTTTT. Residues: CASSTGTSGTGELFF.

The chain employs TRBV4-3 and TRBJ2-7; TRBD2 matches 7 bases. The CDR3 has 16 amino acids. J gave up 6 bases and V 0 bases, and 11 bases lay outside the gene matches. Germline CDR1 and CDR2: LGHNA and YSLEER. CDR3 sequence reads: CASSQEVWAGVGEQYF. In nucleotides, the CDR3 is TGCGCCAGCAGCCAAGAGGTGTGGGCGGGAGTAGGCGAGCAGTACTTC.

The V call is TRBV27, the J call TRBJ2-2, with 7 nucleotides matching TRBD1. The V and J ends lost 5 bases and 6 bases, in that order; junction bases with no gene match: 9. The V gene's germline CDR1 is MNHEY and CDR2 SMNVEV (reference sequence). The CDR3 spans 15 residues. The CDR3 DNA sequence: TGTGCCAGCAGTAATTACAGGGGTTTAGCCGGGGAGCTGTTTTTT. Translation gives CASSNYRGLAGELFF.

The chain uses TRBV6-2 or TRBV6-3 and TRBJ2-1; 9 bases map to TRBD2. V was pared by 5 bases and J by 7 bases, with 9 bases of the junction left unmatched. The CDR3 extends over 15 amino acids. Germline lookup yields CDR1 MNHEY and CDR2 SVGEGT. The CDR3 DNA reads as TGTGCCAGCAGTAGGGTGCGGGAGGGCCAGAATGAGCAGTTCTTC. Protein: CASSRVREGQNEQFF.

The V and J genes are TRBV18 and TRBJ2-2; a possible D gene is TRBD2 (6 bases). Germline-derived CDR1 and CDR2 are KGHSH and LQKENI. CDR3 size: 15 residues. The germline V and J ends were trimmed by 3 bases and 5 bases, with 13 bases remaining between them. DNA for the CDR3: TGTGCCAGCTCACCCCAGGCACGGGGGACCGGGGAGCTGTTTTTT. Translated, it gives CASSPQARGTGELFF.

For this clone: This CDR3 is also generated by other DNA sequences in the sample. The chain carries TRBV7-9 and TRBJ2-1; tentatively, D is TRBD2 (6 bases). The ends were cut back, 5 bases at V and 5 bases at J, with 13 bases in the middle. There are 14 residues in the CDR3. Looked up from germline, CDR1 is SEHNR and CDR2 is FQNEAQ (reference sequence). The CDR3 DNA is TGTGCCAGCAGCCGTCTGGGGGGAGACAATGAGCAGTTCTTC. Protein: CASSRLGGDNEQFF.

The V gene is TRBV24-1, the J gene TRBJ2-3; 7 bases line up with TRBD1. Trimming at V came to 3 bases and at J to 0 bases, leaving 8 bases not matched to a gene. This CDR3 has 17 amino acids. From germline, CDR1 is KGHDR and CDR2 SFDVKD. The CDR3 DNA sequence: TGTGCCACCAGTGATCAAGAGGGGGCCCTAAGCACAGATACGCAGTATTTT. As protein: CATSDQEGALSTDTQYF.

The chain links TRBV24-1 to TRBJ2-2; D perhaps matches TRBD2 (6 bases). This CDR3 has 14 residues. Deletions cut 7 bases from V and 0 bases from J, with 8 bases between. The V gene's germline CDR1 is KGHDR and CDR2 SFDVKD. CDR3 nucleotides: TGTGCCACCAGGGCGGGGCCGAACACCGGGGAGCTGTTTTTT. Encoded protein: CATRAGPNTGELFF.

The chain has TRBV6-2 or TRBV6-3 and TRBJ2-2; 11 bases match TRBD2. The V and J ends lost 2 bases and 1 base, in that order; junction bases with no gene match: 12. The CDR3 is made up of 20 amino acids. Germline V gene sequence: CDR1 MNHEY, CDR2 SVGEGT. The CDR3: CASSYRDSSGLAGNTGELFF. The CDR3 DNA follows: TGTGCCAGCAGTTACCGGGACTCATCAGGACTAGCGGGGAACACCGGGGAGCTGTTTTTT.

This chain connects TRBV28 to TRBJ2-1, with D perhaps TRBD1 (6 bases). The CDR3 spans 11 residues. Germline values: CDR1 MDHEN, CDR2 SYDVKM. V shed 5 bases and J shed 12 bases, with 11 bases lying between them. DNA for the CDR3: TGTGCCAGCAGTAGATTAGGGGGGCAGTTCTTC. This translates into CASSRLGGQFF.

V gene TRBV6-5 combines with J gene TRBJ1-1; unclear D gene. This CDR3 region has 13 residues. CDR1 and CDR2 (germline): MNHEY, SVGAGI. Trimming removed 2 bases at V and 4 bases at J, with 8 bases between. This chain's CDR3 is CASSYKRFTEAFF. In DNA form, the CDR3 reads TGTGCCAGCAGTTACAAGAGGTTCACTGAAGCTTTCTTT.

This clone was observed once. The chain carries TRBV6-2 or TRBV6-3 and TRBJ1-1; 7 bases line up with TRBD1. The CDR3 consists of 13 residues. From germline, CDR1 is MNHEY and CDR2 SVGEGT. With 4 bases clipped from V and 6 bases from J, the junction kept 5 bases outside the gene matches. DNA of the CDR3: TGTGCCAGCAGTTCGACAGGGTGGGCTGAAGCTTTCTTT. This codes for CASSSTGWAEAFF.

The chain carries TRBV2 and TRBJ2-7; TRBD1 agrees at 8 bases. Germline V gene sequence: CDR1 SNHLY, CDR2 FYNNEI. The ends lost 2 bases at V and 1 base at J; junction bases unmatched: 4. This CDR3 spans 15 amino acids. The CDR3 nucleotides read TGTGCCAGCAGTGAAACAGGGGGATTTTCCTACGAGCAGTACTTC. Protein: CASSETGGFSYEQYF.

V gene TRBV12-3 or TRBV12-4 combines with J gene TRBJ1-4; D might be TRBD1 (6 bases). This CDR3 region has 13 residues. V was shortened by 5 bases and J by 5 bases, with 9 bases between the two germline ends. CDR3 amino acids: CASSIQGNEKLFF. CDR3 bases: TGTGCCAGCAGTATACAGGGAAATGAAAAACTGTTTTTT.

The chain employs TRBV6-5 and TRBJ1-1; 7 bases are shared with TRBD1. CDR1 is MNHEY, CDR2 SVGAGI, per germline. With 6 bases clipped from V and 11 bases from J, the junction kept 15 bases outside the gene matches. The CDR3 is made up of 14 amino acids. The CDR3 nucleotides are TGTGCCAGCAGCGTTGGACAGGCGGGTCTAGGGGCTTTCTTT. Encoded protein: CASSVGQAGLGAFF.

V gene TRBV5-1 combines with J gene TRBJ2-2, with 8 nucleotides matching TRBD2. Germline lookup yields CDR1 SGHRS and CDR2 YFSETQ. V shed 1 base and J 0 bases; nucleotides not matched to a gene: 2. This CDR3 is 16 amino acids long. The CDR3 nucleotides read TGCGCCAGCAGCTTGACTAGCGGAGCGAACACCGGGGAGCTGTTTTTT. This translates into CASSLTSGANTGELFF.

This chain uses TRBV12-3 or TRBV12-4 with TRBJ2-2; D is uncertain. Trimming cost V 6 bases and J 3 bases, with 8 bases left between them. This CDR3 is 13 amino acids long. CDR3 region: CASRVQYTGELFF. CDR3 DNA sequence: TGTGCCAGCAGGGTACAGTACACCGGGGAGCTGTTTTTT.

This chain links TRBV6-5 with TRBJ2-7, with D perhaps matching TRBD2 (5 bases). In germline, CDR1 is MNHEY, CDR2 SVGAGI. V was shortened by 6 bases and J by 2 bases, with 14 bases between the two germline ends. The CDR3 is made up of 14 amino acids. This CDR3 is CASSRRRPPYEQYF. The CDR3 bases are TGTGCCAGCAGCAGGAGGAGGCCGCCCTACGAGCAGTACTTC.

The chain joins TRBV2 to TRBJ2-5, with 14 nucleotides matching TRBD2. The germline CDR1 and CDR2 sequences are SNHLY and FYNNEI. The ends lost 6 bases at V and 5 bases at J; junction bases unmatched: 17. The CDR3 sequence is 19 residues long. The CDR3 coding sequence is TGTGCCAGCAGGCCCCTTGGGACTAGCGGGAGTGGTCTAGTTGAGACCCAGTACTTC. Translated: CASRPLGTSGSGLVETQYF.